The rows below give T cell receptor beta chains drawn from one sample of a study of cytomegalovirus exposure and HLA in healthy donors. Assay used: immunoSEQ multiplex PCR; TCRdb lists only in-frame clones, some missing. The specimen's table records tens of thousands of clones. The sample comprised PBMCs. The receptor source for this set is a female donor in good health and CMV-seropositive. Each CDR3 is given with its conserved first and last residue. Each record gives: J gene, V gene, CDR3 protein.

TRBJ2-7 | TRBV7-2 | CASSPGFASAYEQYF
TRBJ2-1 | TRBV25-1 | CASKFPPTGLNEQFF
TRBJ2-5 | TRBV19 | CASSTGTGGRRQETQYF
TRBJ2-1 | TRBV19 | CASSGRVHNEQFF
TRBJ2-1 | TRBV28 | CASSSKKAGNYNEQFF
TRBJ2-7 | TRBV15 | CATSSWDSSYEQYF
TRBJ1-2 | TRBV6-5 | CASSYAPGDTYGYTF
TRBJ1-2 | TRBV7-9 | CASSLGAGGGYTF
TRBJ2-5 | TRBV28 | CASSLLGQGGETQYF
TRBJ2-2 | TRBV5-1 | CASSSGHSNTGELFF
TRBJ2-3 | TRBV29-1 | CSGTGGDGTQYF
TRBJ2-7 | TRBV7-9 | CASSFASGGWVYEQYF
TRBJ1-1 | TRBV5-4 | CASSLARNTEAFF
TRBJ1-5 | TRBV6-1 | CASSGGQGAWQPQHF
TRBJ2-1 | TRBV7-8 | CASSLVRGQEYNEQFF
TRBJ2-5 | TRBV11-2 | CASSFPPRGRETQYF
TRBJ2-3 | TRBV9 | CASSQAGGTDTQYF
TRBJ2-7 | TRBV5-1 | CASSLPTPTTGFSYEQYF
TRBJ1-4 | TRBV7-9 | CASSPLAGGDEKLFF
TRBJ2-5 | TRBV7-2 | CASSLGRETQYF
TRBJ2-3 | TRBV7-2 | CASSFPLAGGPDTQYF
TRBJ2-5 | TRBV7-9 | CASSLNYRKQETQYF
TRBJ2-7 | TRBV28 | CASSLRRLAGGRQYF